This TCR beta chain appears in the sequencing data of a study of sequential checkpoint blockade in melanoma. Treatment described: randomized to nivolumab then ipilimumab (arm A) or the reverse (arm B). The sample holds many counts of this clone. Its target is not known. Here immunoSEQ multiplex PCR was the method, and the copy in TCRdb shows in-frame clones only, minus some. The sample has about 6,100 clones, roughly a fifth seen once. Study findings and constraints: Mutational load did not correlate with tumor T-cell fraction or clonality.

This receptor was taken from a human donor with melanoma. The input for sequencing was tumor tissue (inferred from file names), taken from a patient given nivolumab and ipilimumab in sequence.

The CDR3 DNA sequence: TGTGCCAGCTTGGGACTTAGCTCCTACGAGCAGTACTTC. Protein sequence: CASLGLSSYEQYF. The chain recombines TRBV6-8 with TRBJ2-7, with a possible D match to TRBD2 (6 bases). The CDR3 extends over 13 amino acids. The germline V gene encodes CDR1 MNHGY and CDR2 SAAAGT. The V end was cut by 8 bases, the J end by 0 bases, with 11 bases between.